These T cell receptor beta chains were read from a single sample in a study of cytomegalovirus exposure and HLA in healthy donors. Assay: immunoSEQ multiplex PCR; the TCRdb copy retains only in-frame clones and omits some. The sample shows 100,000 to 150,000 clones, around nine tenths of them seen only once. The sequenced material came from PBMCs. These receptors were taken from a man younger than 45 in good health and CMV-seronegative. CDR3s include the opening cysteine and the closing phenylalanine or tryptophan. The D gene is left open where the match is weak. Expanded clones get a size class; other rows say once, few or many, or leave the size out.

NA	NA	TRBV19	TRBJ2-7	CASSRTGNGLGYEQYF	TGTGCCAGTAGTAGAACAGGGAACGGTTTGGGCTACGAGCAGTACTTC
NA	TRBD1	TRBV9	TRBJ1-1	CASTTGGVLNTEAFF	TGTGCCAGCACGACAGGGGGCGTGTTGAACACTGAAGCTTTCTTT
few	TRBD1	TRBV6-5	TRBJ2-7	CASSNRGNSYEQYF	TGTGCCAGCAGTAACAGGGGCAACTCCTACGAGCAGTACTTC
once	TRBD2	TRBV4-2	TRBJ2-2	CASSQFSSGGDVTGELFF	TGTGCCAGCAGTCAGTTCTCTAGCGGGGGGGACGTCACCGGGGAGCTGTTTTTT
NA	NA	TRBV19	TRBJ1-2	CASHTSSNYGYTF	TGTGCCAGTCATACTAGTTCCAACTATGGCTACACCTTC
NA	NA	TRBV6-1	TRBJ1-1	CASSEQGRDTEAFF	TGTGCCAGCAGTGAACAGGGGAGGGACACTGAAGCTTTCTTT
NA	TRBD1	TRBV18	TRBJ1-2	CASSREDRVDGYTF	TGTGCCAGCTCACGAGAGGACAGGGTGGATGGCTACACCTTC
NA	TRBD1	TRBV5-1	TRBJ2-7	CASSPGRRQGAYEQYF	TGCGCCAGCAGCCCGGGTAGAAGACAGGGGGCCTACGAGCAGTACTTC
once	NA	TRBV21-1	TRBJ2-7	CASSKMGQGWGRQYF	TGTGCCAGCAGCAAAATGGGACAGGGGTGGGGTCGGCAGTACTTC
NA	NA	TRBV4-1	TRBJ1-2	CASSQDMGSNYGYTF	TGCGCCAGCAGCCAAGATATGGGCTCTAACTATGGCTACACCTTC
NA	NA	TRBV5-1	TRBJ1-1	CASSLAPLGGNTEAFF	TGCGCCAGCAGCTTGGCCCCACTGGGGGGGAACACTGAAGCTTTCTTT
NA	NA	TRBV11-1	TRBJ1-1	CASSLYGGTEAFF	TGTGCCAGCAGCTTATATGGGGGGACTGAAGCTTTCTTT
once	NA	TRBV7-2	TRBJ2-7	CASSSNTPGSYEQYF	TGTGCCAGCAGCTCGAATACCCCGGGAAGCTACGAGCAGTACTTC
once	NA	TRBV30	TRBJ1-1	CAWSVSRHEAFF	TGTGCCTGGAGTGTAAGTAGACATGAAGCTTTCTTT
NA	NA	TRBV7-2	TRBJ1-5	CASSSQYNQPQHF	TGTGCCAGCAGCTCGCAGTACAATCAGCCCCAGCATTTT
once	NA	TRBV28	TRBJ1-5	CATRQVSNQPQHF	TGTGCCACGCGACAGGTTAGCAATCAGCCCCAGCATTTT
NA	NA	TRBV18	TRBJ1-2	CASVVQAPDGYTF	TGTGCCAGCGTGGTCCAGGCACCGGATGGCTACACCTTC
NA	NA	TRBV7-9	TRBJ1-4	CASSRQQRANEKLFF	TGTGCCAGCAGCCGGCAACAGAGGGCTAATGAAAAACTGTTTTTT
NA	NA	TRBV7-9	TRBJ2-2	CASSLIPGHPSLDGELFF	TGTGCCAGCAGCTTAATTCCGGGACATCCATCCCTAGACGGGGAGCTGTTTTTT
NA	NA	TRBV2	TRBJ1-4	CASVRPRERGEKLFF	TGTGCCAGCGTTCGGCCGAGGGAACGCGGTGAAAAACTGTTTTTT
NA	NA	TRBV6-5	TRBJ1-1	CASGRNGGDTEAFF	TGTGCCAGCGGACGAAACGGAGGGGACACTGAAGCTTTCTTT
NA	TRBD1	TRBV18	TRBJ2-3	CASSPVRGQDTQYF	TGTGCCAGCTCACCAGTCAGGGGGCAAGATACGCAGTATTTT
NA	TRBD1	TRBV6-5	TRBJ1-2	CASRRTGKGDGYTF	TGTGCCAGCAGGAGGACAGGGAAAGGCGATGGCTACACCTTC
NA	NA	TRBV5-4	TRBJ1-1	CASSFSGTEAFF	TGTGCCAGCAGCTTTTCCGGCACTGAAGCTTTCTTT
NA	TRBD1	TRBV7-9	TRBJ2-7	CASSLFPRQGTYEQYF	TGTGCCAGCAGCTTATTTCCGAGACAGGGGACCTACGAGCAGTACTTC